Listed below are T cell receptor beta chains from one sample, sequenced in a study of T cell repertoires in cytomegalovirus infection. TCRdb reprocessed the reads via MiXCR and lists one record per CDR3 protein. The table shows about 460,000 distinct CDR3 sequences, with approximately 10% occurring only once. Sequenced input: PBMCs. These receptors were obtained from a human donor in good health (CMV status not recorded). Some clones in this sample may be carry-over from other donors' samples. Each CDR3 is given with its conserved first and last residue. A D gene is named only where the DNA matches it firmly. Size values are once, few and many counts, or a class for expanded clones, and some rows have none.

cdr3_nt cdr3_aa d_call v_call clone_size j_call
TGTGCCAGCCGCGTGCGGCAAATTAACACCGGGGAGCTGTTTTTT CASRVRQINTGELFF NA TRBV6-1 many TRBJ2-2
TGCAGTGCTTGGACTAGCGGCGATGAGCAGTTCTTC CSAWTSGDEQFF TRBD2 TRBV20-1 few TRBJ2-1
TGTGCCAGCAGTTCGCGACAGATCTCTGGAAACACCATATATTTT CASSSRQISGNTIYF NA TRBV12-3/TRBV12-4 few TRBJ1-3
TGTGCCAGCAGCGCAGGGACTCTGAACACTGAAGCTTTCTTT CASSAGTLNTEAFF NA TRBV7-6 many TRBJ1-1
TGTGCCAGCCTCGCCACGGAGGGACAGGGAACCAATCAGCCCCAGCATTTT CASLATEGQGTNQPQHF TRBD1 TRBV12-3/TRBV12-4 NA TRBJ1-5
TGCAGTGCTAGTTCAAAACCCTATGGCTACACCTTC CSASSKPYGYTF NA TRBV20-1 few TRBJ1-2
TGCGCCAGCAGCTGGGATCGGGGCTCCGGGGAGCTGTTTTTT CASSWDRGSGELFF NA TRBV5-1 many TRBJ2-2
TGTGCCAGCAGCTTAGAGGGGACAGGCAATTCACCCCTCCACTTT CASSLEGTGNSPLHF TRBD1 TRBV7-3 many TRBJ1-6
TGTGCCAGCAGTTTGAAGACAGGGTTGACTGAAGCTTTCTTT CASSLKTGLTEAFF TRBD1 TRBV12-3/TRBV12-4 NA TRBJ1-1
TGTGCCAGCAGCCCTAGTGGGACTTCCCGGTTGGGAGACAATGAGCAGTTCTTC CASSPSGTSRLGDNEQFF NA TRBV7-2 many TRBJ2-1
TGTGCCAGTAGTAAGCTAGCGGGAGGTCGAACCGGGGAGCTGTTTTTT CASSKLAGGRTGELFF TRBD2 TRBV19 few TRBJ2-2
TGTGCCAGCCGGCAGGGAGGCCACGAGCAGTACTTC CASRQGGHEQYF NA TRBV7-8 many TRBJ2-7
TGCGCCAGCAGCCAAGAAGTAGGGGCAGATAACTATGGCTACACCTTC CASSQEVGADNYGYTF NA TRBV4-1 many TRBJ1-2
TGCAGTGCTAGAGATTGGAACAGGGATGGGCAGCCCCAGCATTTT CSARDWNRDGQPQHF NA TRBV20-1 NA TRBJ1-5
TGTGCCACGGAACTCGCGGGTAGAGCGGAGCTCAATGAGCAGTTCTTC CATELAGRAELNEQFF NA TRBV10-3 NA TRBJ2-1
TGTGCCAGCATTCCCCGGGGCAGGGGCGGGACCGGGGAGCTGTTTTTT CASIPRGRGGTGELFF NA TRBV12-3/TRBV12-4 many TRBJ2-2
TGTGCCAGCTCCCCGGGACTACTCTACGAGCAGTACTTC CASSPGLLYEQYF TRBD2 TRBV18 few TRBJ2-7
TGCAGTGCTGCACGGGCTAGCGGGAGGATAGATACGCAGTATTTT CSAARASGRIDTQYF TRBD2 TRBV20-1 many TRBJ2-3
TGTGCCAGCACCCAGCAGAGCTCTGGGGCCAACGTCCTGACTTTC CASTQQSSGANVLTF NA TRBV6-2/TRBV6-3 many TRBJ2-6
TGTGCCACCAGCAGGCCTGACAGGGGGTTCACTGAAGCTTTCTTT CATSRPDRGFTEAFF TRBD1 TRBV15 NA TRBJ1-1
TGTGCCACCAGCAACGATAGGGGTCCCCAAGAGACCCAGTACTTC CATSNDRGPQETQYF NA TRBV15 NA TRBJ2-5
TGCAGCGTTGAAGGGGCCAGAGGAGAGCAGTACTTC CSVEGARGEQYF NA TRBV29-1 many TRBJ2-7
TGTGCCTGCGGACTAGCGGGGACCCAAGAGACCCAGTACTTC CACGLAGTQETQYF TRBD2 TRBV30 many TRBJ2-5
TGCGCCAGCAGCTCCAGACTAGCGGGAGTGGAGCAGTACTTC CASSSRLAGVEQYF TRBD2 TRBV5-1 NA TRBJ2-7
TGTGCCAGCAGGGGGGGAGATGGGTACGAGCAGTACTTC CASRGGDGYEQYF NA TRBV4-2 NA TRBJ2-7
TGTGCCAGCAGCTTAGAGACAGGGGCGCATCCCTACGAGCAGTACTTC CASSLETGAHPYEQYF TRBD1 TRBV7-3 many TRBJ2-7
TGTGCCAGCAATTTTCGGATGAACACTGAAGCTTTCTTT CASNFRMNTEAFF NA TRBV2 many TRBJ1-1
TGCGCCACCATTACCGGGACTAGCGGGAGGGGGGCCTACGAGCAGTACTTC CATITGTSGRGAYEQYF TRBD2 TRBV10-2 NA TRBJ2-7
TGTGCCAGCAGCTTAGGAGGCGGGATTTGGCCCTACGAGCAGTACTTC CASSLGGGIWPYEQYF NA TRBV11-1 few TRBJ2-7
TGCGCCAGCAGCGCTCACGGGACCCCTAATGAAAAACTGTTTTTT CASSAHGTPNEKLFF NA TRBV4-1 many TRBJ1-4
TGTGCCAGCAGCTTAAACGGGCGCGGGACTGAAGCTTTCTTT CASSLNGRGTEAFF NA TRBV7-3 many TRBJ1-1
TGTGCCAGCAGCTTATTAGGCGGGAGAGATTACAATGAGCAGTTCTTC CASSLLGGRDYNEQFF TRBD2 TRBV7-9 many TRBJ2-1
TGTGCCAGCAGCTTAGGTGGGGGAAGTCAGCCCCAGCATTTT CASSLGGGSQPQHF NA TRBV7-2 many TRBJ1-5
TGTGCCAGCAGTTTAGCAGCTGTTGGGGGGGGATTAGGCGGCTACACCTTC CASSLAAVGGGLGGYTF NA TRBV12-3/TRBV12-4 many TRBJ1-2
TGTGCCATGGACAGACTCGGGCATCAGTTCTTC CAMDRLGHQFF NA TRBV7-9 many TRBJ2-1
TGTGCCAGCAGCCGTAGCTCAGGGAACACCGGGGAGCTGTTTTTT CASSRSSGNTGELFF NA TRBV7-2 many TRBJ2-2
TGTGCCAGCAGTGAAAGAAGGCAGTGGCAGGGAACCCTTCAGACCCAGTACTTC CASSERRQWQGTLQTQYF NA TRBV6-1 many TRBJ2-5
TGTGCCAGTAGTACAAGACAGGGAGGTATCACTGAAGCTTTCTTT CASSTRQGGITEAFF TRBD1 TRBV19 many TRBJ1-1
TGTGCCAGCAGCCAAGATCTGGTCAATCAGCCCCAGCATTTT CASSQDLVNQPQHF NA TRBV4-2 NA TRBJ1-5
TGTGCCAGCAGTTCATCAGAGCAGCCCCAGCATTTT CASSSSEQPQHF NA TRBV11-1 NA TRBJ1-5
TGTGCCAGCAGCACCAGACTAGCGGGAAACTACGAGCAGTACTTC CASSTRLAGNYEQYF TRBD2 TRBV5-3 NA TRBJ2-7
TGTGCCAGCAGGCCGGAGAGTAACACCGGGGAGCTGTTTTTT CASRPESNTGELFF NA TRBV2 NA TRBJ2-2
TGCAGTGCTATCCGGTCCAATCAGCCCCAGCATTTT CSAIRSNQPQHF NA TRBV20-1 NA TRBJ1-5
TGTGCCAGCAGCTTGGGGGGCTTCGACACCGGGGAGCTGTTTTTT CASSLGGFDTGELFF NA TRBV13 many TRBJ2-2
TGTGCCAGCAGCTTATCTGGTATGCAGTTCTTC CASSLSGMQFF NA TRBV7-2 many TRBJ2-1
TGTGCCAGCAGCTTGGGGGGGAGGAACTACACCTTC CASSLGGRNYTF NA TRBV7-3 many TRBJ1-2
TGTGCCAGCAGTCCTGGGGGCATCGAAGCTAACTATGGCTACACCTTC CASSPGGIEANYGYTF NA TRBV28 many TRBJ1-2
TGTGCCAGCAGCTTAGCGGTAAATTCACCCCTCCACTTT CASSLAVNSPLHF NA TRBV7-2 many TRBJ1-6
TGTGCCAGCAGGACCGTGGGCGGAAGGGGGGAGACCCAGTACTTC CASRTVGGRGETQYF NA TRBV11-2 few TRBJ2-5
TGTGCCAGTAGTCGGTCGACTAGCGGGGAGACAGATACGCAGTATTTT CASSRSTSGETDTQYF TRBD2 TRBV19 NA TRBJ2-3
TGTGCCAGCAGCTTATCCAGGGACGGCTACACCTTC CASSLSRDGYTF NA TRBV7-9 many TRBJ1-2
TGTGCCAGCAGTTTTGCAGACTTCTTTAATGAAAAACTGTTTTTT CASSFADFFNEKLFF NA TRBV28 many TRBJ1-4
TGCAGTGCTTATAATAGCAATCAGCCCCAGCATTTT CSAYNSNQPQHF NA TRBV20-1 many TRBJ1-5